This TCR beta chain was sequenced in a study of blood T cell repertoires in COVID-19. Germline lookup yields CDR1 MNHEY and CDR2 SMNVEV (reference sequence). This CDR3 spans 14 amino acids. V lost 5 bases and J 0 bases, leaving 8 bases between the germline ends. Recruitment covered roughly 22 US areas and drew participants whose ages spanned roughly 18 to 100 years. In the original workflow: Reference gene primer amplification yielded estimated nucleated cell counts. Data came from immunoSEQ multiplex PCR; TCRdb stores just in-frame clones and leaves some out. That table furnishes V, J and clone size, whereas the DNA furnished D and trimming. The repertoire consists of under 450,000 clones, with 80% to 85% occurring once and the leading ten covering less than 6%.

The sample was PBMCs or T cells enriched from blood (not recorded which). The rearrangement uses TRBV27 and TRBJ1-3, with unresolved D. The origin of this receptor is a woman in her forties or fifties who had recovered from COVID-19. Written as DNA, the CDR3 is TGTGCCAGCAGTGCTACTGGCTCTGGAAACACCATATATTTT. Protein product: CASSATGSGNTIYF.